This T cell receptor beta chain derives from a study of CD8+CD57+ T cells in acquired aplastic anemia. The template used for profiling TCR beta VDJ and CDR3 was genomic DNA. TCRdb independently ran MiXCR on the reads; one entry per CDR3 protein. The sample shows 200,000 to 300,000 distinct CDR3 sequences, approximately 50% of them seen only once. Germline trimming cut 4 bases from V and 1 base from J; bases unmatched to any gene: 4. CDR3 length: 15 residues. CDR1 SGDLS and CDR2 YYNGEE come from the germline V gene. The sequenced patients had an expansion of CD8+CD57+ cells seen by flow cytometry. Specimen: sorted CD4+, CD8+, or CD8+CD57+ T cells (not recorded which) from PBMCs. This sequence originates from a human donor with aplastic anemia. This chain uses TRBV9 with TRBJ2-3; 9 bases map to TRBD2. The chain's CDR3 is CASSLVAGGTDTQYF. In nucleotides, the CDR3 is TGTGCCAGCAGCTTAGTAGCGGGGGGCACAGATACGCAGTATTTT.